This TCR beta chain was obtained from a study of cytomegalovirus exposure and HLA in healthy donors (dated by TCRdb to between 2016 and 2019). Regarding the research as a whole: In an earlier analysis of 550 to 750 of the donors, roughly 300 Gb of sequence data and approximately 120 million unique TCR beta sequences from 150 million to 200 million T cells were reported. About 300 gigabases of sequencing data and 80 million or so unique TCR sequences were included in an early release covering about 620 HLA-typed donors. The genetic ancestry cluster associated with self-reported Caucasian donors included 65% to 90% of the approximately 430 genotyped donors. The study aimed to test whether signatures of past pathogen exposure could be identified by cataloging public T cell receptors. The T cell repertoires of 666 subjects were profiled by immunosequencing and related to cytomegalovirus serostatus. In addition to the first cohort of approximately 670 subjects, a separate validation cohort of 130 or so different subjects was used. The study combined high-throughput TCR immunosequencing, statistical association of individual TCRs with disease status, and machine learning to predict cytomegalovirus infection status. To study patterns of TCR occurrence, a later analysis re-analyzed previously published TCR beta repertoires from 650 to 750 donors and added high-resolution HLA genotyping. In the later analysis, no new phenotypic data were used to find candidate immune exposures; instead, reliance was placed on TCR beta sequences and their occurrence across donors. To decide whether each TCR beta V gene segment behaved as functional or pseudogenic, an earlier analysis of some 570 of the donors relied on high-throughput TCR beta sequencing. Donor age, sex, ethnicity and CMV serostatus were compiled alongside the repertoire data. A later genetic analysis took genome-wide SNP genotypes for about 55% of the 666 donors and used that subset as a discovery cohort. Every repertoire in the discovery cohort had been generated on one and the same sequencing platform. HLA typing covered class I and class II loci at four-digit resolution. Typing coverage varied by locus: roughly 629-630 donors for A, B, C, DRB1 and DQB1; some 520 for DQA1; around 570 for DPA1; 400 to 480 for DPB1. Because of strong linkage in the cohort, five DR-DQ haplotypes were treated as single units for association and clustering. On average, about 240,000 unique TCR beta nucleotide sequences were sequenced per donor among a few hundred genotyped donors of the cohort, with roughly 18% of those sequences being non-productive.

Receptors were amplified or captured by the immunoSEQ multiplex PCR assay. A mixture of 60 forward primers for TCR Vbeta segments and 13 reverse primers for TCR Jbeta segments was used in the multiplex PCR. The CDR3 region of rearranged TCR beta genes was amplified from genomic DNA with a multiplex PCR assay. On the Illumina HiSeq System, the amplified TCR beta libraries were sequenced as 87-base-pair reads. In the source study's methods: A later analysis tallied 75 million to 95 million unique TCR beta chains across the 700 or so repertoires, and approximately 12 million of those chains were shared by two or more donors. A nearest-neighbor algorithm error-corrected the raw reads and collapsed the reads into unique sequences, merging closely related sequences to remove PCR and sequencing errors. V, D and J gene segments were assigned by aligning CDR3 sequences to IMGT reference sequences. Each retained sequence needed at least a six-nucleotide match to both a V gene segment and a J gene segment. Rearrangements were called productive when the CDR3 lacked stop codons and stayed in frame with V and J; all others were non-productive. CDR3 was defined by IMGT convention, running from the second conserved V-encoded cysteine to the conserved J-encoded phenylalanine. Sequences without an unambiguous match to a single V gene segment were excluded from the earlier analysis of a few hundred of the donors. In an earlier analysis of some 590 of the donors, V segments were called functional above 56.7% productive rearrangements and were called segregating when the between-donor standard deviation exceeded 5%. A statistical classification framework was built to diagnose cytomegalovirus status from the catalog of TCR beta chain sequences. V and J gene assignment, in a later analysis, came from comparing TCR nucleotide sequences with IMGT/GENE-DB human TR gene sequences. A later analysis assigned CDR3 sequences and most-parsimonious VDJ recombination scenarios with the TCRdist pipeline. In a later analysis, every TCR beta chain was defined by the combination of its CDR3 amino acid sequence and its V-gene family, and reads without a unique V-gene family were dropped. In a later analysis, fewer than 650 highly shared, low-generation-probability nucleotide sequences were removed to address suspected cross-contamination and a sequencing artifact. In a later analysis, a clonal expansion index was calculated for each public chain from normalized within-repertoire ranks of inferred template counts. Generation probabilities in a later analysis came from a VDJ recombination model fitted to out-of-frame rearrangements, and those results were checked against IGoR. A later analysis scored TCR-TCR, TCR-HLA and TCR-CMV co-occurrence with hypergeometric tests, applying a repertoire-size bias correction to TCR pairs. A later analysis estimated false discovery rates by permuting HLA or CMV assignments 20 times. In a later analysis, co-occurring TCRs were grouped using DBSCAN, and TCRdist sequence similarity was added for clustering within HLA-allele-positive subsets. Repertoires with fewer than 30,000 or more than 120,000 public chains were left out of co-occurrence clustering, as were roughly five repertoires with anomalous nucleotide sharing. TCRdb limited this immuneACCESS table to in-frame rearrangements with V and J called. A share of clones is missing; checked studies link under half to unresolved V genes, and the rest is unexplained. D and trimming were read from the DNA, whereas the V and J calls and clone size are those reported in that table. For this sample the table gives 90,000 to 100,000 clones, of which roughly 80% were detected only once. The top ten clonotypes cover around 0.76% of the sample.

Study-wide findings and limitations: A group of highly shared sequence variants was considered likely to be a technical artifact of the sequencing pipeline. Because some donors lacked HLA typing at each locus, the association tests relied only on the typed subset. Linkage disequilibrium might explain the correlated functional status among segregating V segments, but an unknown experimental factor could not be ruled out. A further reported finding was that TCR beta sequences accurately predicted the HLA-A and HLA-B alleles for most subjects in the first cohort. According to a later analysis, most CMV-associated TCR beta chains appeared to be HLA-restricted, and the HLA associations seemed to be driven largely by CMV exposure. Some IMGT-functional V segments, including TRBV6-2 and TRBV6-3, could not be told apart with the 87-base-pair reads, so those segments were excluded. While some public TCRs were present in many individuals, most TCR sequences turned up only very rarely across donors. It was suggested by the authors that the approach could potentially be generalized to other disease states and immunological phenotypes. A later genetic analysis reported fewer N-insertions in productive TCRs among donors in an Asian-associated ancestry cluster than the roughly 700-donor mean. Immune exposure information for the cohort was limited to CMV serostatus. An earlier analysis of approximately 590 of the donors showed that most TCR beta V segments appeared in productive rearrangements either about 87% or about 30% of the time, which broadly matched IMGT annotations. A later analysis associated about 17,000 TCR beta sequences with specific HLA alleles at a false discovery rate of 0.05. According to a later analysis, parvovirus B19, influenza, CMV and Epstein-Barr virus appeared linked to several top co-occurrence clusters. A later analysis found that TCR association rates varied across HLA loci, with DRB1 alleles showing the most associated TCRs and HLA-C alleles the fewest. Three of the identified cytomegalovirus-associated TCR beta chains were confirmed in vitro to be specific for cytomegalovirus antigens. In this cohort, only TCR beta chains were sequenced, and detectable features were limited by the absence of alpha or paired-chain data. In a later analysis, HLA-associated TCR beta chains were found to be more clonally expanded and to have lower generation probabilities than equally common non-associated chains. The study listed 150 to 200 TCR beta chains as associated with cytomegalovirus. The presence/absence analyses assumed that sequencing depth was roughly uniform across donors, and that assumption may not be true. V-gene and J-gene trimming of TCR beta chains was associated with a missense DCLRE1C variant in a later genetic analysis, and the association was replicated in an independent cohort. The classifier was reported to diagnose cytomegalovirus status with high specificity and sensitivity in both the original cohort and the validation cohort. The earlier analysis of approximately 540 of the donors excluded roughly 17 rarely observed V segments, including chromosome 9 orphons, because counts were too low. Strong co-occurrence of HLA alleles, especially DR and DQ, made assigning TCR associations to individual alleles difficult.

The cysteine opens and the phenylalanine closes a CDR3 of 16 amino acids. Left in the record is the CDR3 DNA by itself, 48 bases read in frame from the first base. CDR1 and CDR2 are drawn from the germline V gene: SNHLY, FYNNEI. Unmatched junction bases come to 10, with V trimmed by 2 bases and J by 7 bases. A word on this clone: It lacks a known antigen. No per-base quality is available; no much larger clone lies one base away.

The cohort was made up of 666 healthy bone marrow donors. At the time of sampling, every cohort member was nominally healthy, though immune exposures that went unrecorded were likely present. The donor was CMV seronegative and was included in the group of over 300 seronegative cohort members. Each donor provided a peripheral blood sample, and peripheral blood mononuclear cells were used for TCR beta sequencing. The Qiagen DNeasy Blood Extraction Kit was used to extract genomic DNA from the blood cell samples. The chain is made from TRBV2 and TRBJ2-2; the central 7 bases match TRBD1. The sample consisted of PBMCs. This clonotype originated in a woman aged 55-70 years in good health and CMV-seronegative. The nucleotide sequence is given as TGTGCCAGCAGTGAAAACAGGGGCCCCGTGGTCGGGGAGCTGTTTTTT. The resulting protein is CASSENRGPVVGELFF.